The 14 T cell receptor beta chains given below trace back to one sample, sequenced in a study of shared T cell receptors in the human thymus. TCRdb keeps only in-frame clones here, not all; method: immunoSEQ multiplex PCR. Of 63,000 or so clones in the sample, 90% to 95% were seen once. Sequenced sample: thymocytes. These receptors were collected from a human donor.

The chain is built from TRBV11-3 and TRBJ2-2; 10 bases match TRBD2. The germline CDR1 and CDR2 sequences are SGHNT and YENEEA. The V and J ends lost 1 base and 8 bases, in that order; junction bases with no gene match: 7. The CDR3 contains 16 residues. CDR3 DNA sequence: TGTGCCAGCAGCTTAGTCCAGCGGGGGGGCATTGGGGAGCTGTTTTTT. This translates into CASSLVQRGGIGELFF. Supplemented by reference TRBV11-3 and TRBJ2-2, the full variable domain reads EAGVVQSPRYKIIEKKQPVAFWCNPISGHNTLYWYLQNLGQGPELLIRYENEEAVDDSQLPKDRFSAERLKGVDSTLKIQPAELGDSAVYLCASSLVQRGGIGELFFGEGSRLTVL.

The CDR3 sequence is CASRDRSANTGELFF. Here the CDR3 DNA reads TGTGCCAGCCGGGACCGCTCGGCGAACACCGGGGAGCTGTTTTTT. The chain has TRBV2 and TRBJ2-2; D is tentatively TRBD1 or TRBD2 (5 bases each). V lost 8 bases to trimming and J lost 0 bases, with 13 bases between them. CDR3 length: 15 amino acids. CDR1 is SNHLY, CDR2 FYNNEI, per germline.

This chain connects TRBV5-4 to TRBJ2-2; 9 bases are shared with TRBD2. This CDR3 comprises 16 residues. Germline V gene sequence: CDR1 SGHNT, CDR2 YYREEE (reference sequence). V dropped 3 bases and J dropped 5; count of bases not matched to a gene: 8. The chain's CDR3 is CASSSGLAFRTGELFF. The CDR3, as DNA: TGTGCCAGCAGCTCGGGACTAGCCTTTCGGACCGGGGAGCTGTTTTTT. Full variable domain (outside the CDR3, taken from reference TRBV5-4 and TRBJ2-2): ETGVTQSPTHLIKTRGQQVTLRCSSQSGHNTVSWYQQALGQGPQFIFQYYREEENGRGNFPPRFSGLQFPNYSSELNVNALELDDSALYLCASSSGLAFRTGELFFGEGSRLTVL.

The chain recombines TRBV25-1 with TRBJ2-5; the match to TRBD1 covers 7 bases. Trimming cost V 2 bases and J 0 bases; bases outside gene matches: 9. Germline values: CDR1 MGHDK, CDR2 SYGVNS. This CDR3 region has 17 residues. The DNA of the CDR3 is TGTGCCAGCAGTGAAGAAAGCCGGGACAGATACCAAGAGACCCAGTACTTC. Amino acid sequence: CASSEESRDRYQETQYF.

The chain joins TRBV6-1 to TRBJ1-6; D call uncertain. CDR1 is MNHNS and CDR2 is SASEGT in the germline V gene. This CDR3 is built from 15 residues. V lost 5 bases, J lost 11 bases, and 19 bases lay in between. The CDR3 protein is CASSPRSTAKTPLHF. The CDR3 DNA follows: TGTGCCAGCAGTCCTCGATCGACCGCTAAGACACCCCTCCACTTT.

The J gene is TRBJ2-7, the V gene TRBV5-5; the D gene is possibly TRBD1 (6 bases). Trimming shortened V by 2 bases and J by 5 bases, and 17 bases separated the two germline ends. There are 15 residues in the CDR3. Germline V gene sequence: CDR1 SGHKS, CDR2 YYEKEE (reference sequence). The CDR3 loop reads CASSFHRVFWHEQYF. The CDR3 bases are TGTGCCAGCAGCTTCCACAGGGTTTTTTGGCACGAGCAGTACTTC.

The chain uses TRBV7-8 and TRBJ2-3; 10 bases map to TRBD1. Germline lookup yields CDR1 SGHVS and CDR2 FQNEAQ. J gave up 2 bases and V 4 bases, and 3 bases lay outside the gene matches. The CDR3 is 15 amino acids. The CDR3 loop is CASSSDRGLTDTQYF. CDR3 DNA: TGTGCCAGCAGCTCAGACAGGGGGCTCACAGATACGCAGTATTTT.

The chain links TRBV5-1 to TRBJ2-3; D ambiguous. The CDR3 is made up of 12 amino acids. Germline values: CDR1 SGHRS, CDR2 YFSETQ. V lost 2 bases to trimming and J lost 7 bases, with 8 bases between them. The CDR3 spells CASSLGWNTQYF. The DNA for the CDR3 is TGCGCCAGCAGCTTAGGGTGGAATACGCAGTATTTT. Based on the CDR3 plus reference TRBV5-1 and TRBJ2-3, the full variable domain is KAGVTQTPRYLIKTRGQQVTLSCSPISGHRSVSWYQQTPGQGLQFLFEYFSETQRNKGNFPGRFSGRQFSNSRSEMNVSTLELGDSALYLCASSLGWNTQYFGPGTRLTVL.

This rearrangement joins TRBV7-2 to TRBJ1-4; D unclear. The CDR3 consists of 15 residues. CDR1 is SGHTA, CDR2 FQGNSA, per germline. Trimming removed 1 base at V and 4 bases at J, with 10 bases between. In DNA, the CDR3 is TGTGCCAGCAGCTTAGTGAAGGGAAGTAATGAAAAACTGTTTTTT. This codes for CASSLVKGSNEKLFF.

The chain uses TRBV11-2 and TRBJ2-7; TRBD2 agrees at 13 bases. Trimming removed 4 bases from V and 0 bases from J; junction bases left unmatched: 12. Germline CDR1 reads SGHAT; CDR2 reads FQNNGV. The CDR3 extends over 19 amino acids. This chain's CDR3 is CASSSRRLAGGISSYEQYF. Here the CDR3 DNA reads TGTGCCAGCAGCTCTCGTAGACTAGCGGGGGGCATTTCCTCCTACGAGCAGTACTTC.

The chain recombines TRBV5-1 with TRBJ2-1, with D maybe TRBD1 (5 bases). CDR3 size: 13 residues. Germline V gives CDR1 SGHRS, CDR2 YFSETQ. Trimming removed 3 bases at V and 5 bases at J, with 9 bases between. The DNA of the CDR3 is TGCGCCAGCAGCTCCGACAGAGACAATGAGCAGTTCTTC. Amino acids: CASSSDRDNEQFF.

The chain is built from TRBV7-3 and TRBJ2-3; TRBD2 agrees at 9 bases. The V gene end was trimmed by 5 bases and the J gene end by 7 bases; junction bases not matched to a gene: 13. There are 16 residues in the CDR3. Germline V gene lookup returns CDR1 SGHTA and CDR2 FQGTGA. Here the CDR3 reads CASSDRGGGPKNTQYF. The CDR3 DNA is TGTGCCAGCAGCGACCGCGGGGGGGGACCAAAAAATACGCAGTATTTT.

This rearrangement joins TRBV5-4 to TRBJ2-3; 7 nucleotides line up with TRBD2. The CDR3 length is 15 residues. Germline V CDR1 and CDR2: SGHNT, YYREEE (reference sequence). After removal of 3 bases from V and 2 bases from J, the junction contained 6 bases not matched to a gene. The CDR3 protein is CASSYRGVNTDTQYF. The CDR3 bases are TGTGCCAGCAGCTACCGGGGGGTTAACACAGATACGCAGTATTTT.

The chain is built from TRBV4-3 and TRBJ2-7; D not resolved. CDR1 is LGHNA and CDR2 is YSLEER in the germline V gene. CDR3 size: 15 residues. Trimming stripped 4 bases from V and 0 bases from J, with 13 bases between. The CDR3 DNA is TGCGCCAGCAGCCTCGGTCGTACGAGCTCCTACGAGCAGTACTTC. This sequence encodes CASSLGRTSSYEQYF.